What follows describes a single T cell receptor (beta chain). Antigen: not known. A read error may produce the germline difference seen at one junction end. This sample was taken from a study of blood T cells in healthy people across ages. Study findings and constraints: Diversity figures based on one million T cells were deemed too low.

This CDR3 has 16 residues. The germline gives CDR1 LGHNA, CDR2 YSLEER. Then a second PCR, running roughly 7 to 11 cycles, was carried out with a sample-barcoded 5' primer and a J-beta primer mix. MiXCR was run by TCRdb on the 5' RACE reads, yielding one entry per CDR3 protein. The data contain some 940,000 distinct CDR3 sequences, approximately 32% of them singletons. This sample was shared with a second study, whose subject was T cells of mothers and their children. That source adds: A few healthy Caucasian mothers served as donors, and their six children did as well. Extraction yielded RNA that went, in full, into cDNA synthesis at roughly 1.4 ug per 15 ul. Related mother-child pairs showed slightly higher but non-significant overlap than unrelated pairs.

The J gene is TRBJ2-7, the V gene TRBV4-3, with a tentative D call TRBD2 (5 bases). The TCR sequence derives from a woman aged 40 to 49 in good health. The sample taken for sequencing was blood. CDR3 residues: CASNQDSRLALYEQYF. In DNA, the CDR3 is TGCGCCAGCAACCAAGATAGTAGGCTAGCTCTGTACGAGCAGTACTTC.